This TCR beta chain was identified in a study of blood T cell repertoires in COVID-19. Study overall: Sites across the United States, Italy and Spain contributed samples from acute and convalescent COVID-19. The analysed material was cDNA or gDNA that came from T cells, B-cell-depleted T cells, or PBMCs.

This clone was picked up one time. In the original workflow: Scientists estimated how many nucleated cells there were by amplifying reference gene primers. Clones were sequenced by immunoSEQ multiplex PCR, and TCRdb holds only the in-frame ones, with some missing. The DNA was the basis for D and trimming; V, J and clone size are from that table. The sample lists 140,000 to 150,000 clones, more than 75% occurring once. CDR1 is LGHDT, CDR2 YNNKEL, per germline (reference sequence). The CDR3 length is 19 residues. The ends lost 3 bases at V and 0 bases at J; junction bases unmatched: 11. The specimen was peripheral blood. This chain uses TRBV3-1 (or the pseudogene TRBV3-2) with TRBJ2-6; 7 positions match TRBD1. This clonotype originated in a human donor with acute or convalescent COVID-19. The donor label of this sample is uncertain. CDR3 residues: CASSQHPGTASSGANVLTF. The CDR3 region has the DNA TGTGCCAGCAGCCAGCATCCCGGGACAGCCAGCTCTGGGGCCAACGTCCTGACTTTC.